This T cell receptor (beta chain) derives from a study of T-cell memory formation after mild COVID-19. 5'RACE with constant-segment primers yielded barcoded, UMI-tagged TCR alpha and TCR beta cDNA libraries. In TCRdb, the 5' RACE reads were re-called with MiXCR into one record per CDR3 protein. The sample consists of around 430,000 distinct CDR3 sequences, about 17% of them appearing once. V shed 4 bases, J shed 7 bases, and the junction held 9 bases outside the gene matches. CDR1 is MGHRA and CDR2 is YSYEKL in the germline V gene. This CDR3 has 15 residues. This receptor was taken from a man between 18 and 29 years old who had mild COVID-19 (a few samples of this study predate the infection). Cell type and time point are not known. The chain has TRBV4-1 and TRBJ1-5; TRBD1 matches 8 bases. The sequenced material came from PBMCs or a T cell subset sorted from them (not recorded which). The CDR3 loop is CASSLTQGAGQPQHF. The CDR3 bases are TGCGCCAGCAGCCTAACCCAGGGGGCTGGGCAGCCCCAGCATTTT.